This entry is about one T cell receptor beta chain. What it recognizes is unknown. A CD45RA-negative memory subset and a CD45RA+ naive subset were separated from the CD4+ cells. This specimen belongs to a study of shared clonotypes between healthy human individuals. At the level of the study: Every donor yielded three CD4 naive, three CD4 memory, two CD8 naive and one CD8 memory plate.

Deep level was the assay's run setting. Only in-frame clones appear in the TCRdb table, and some are missing; sequencing was by immunoSEQ multiplex PCR. The sample lists about 2.4 million clones; roughly 93% were seen once. Germline CDR1 reads KGHSH; CDR2 reads LQKENI. The CDR3 runs 17 residues. Losses at the gene ends were 2 bases for V and 2 bases for J; bases not matched to a gene: 9. Findings and limits, study-wide: Donor clonotype sharing was expected to depend on sequencing depth.

This chain links TRBV18 with TRBJ1-2; 9 positions match TRBD1. The receptor comes from a man aged 18 to 29 in good health. Some clones in this sample may be carry-over from other donors' samples. The specimen was naive CD4+ T cells from PBMCs. Subset in this sample: CD45RA+ positively selected. The CDR3 spells CASSPMTTTGGNYGYTF. The CDR3 region has the DNA TGTGCCAGCTCACCAATGACCACGACAGGGGGGAACTATGGCTACACCTTC.